Below are 5 T cell receptor beta chains sequenced from a single sample in a study of blood T cells in healthy people across ages. Alongside a J-beta primer mix, a sample-barcoded 5' primer served in a second PCR lasting 7 to 11 cycles. MiXCR, run by TCRdb on the 5' RACE reads, gives a single entry per CDR3 protein. The data show over a million distinct CDR3 sequences, 40% to 55% seen once. The material sequenced was blood. The receptors shown here come from a woman aged 60-75 years in good health.

This clonotype appeared a few times. The V and J genes are TRBV7-2 and TRBJ2-5, with 8 bases lining up with TRBD1. The CDR3 spans 15 residues. The V segment lost 0 bases and the J segment 5 bases; nucleotides outside the gene matches: 5. Germline V gene sequence: CDR1 SGHTA, CDR2 FQGNSA. The CDR3 here is CASSLAEAGGETQYF. CDR3 DNA sequence: TGTGCCAGCAGCTTAGCGGAAGCAGGGGGCGAGACCCAGTACTTC.

The chain joins TRBV12-5 to TRBJ2-1; no clear D gene. The CDR3 loop spans 14 amino acids. Deletions cut 2 bases from V and 0 bases from J, with 5 bases between. Germline CDR1 LGHNT, CDR2 FRNRAP. DNA of the CDR3: TGTGCTAGTGGTTTGAGCAGCTCCTACAATGAGCAGTTCTTC. It yields the protein CASGLSSSYNEQFF.

This chain joins TRBV3-1 and TRBJ2-1; D gene unclear. This CDR3 contains 15 residues. The ends were cut back, 2 bases at V and 2 bases at J, with 10 bases in the middle. The germline gives CDR1 LGHDT, CDR2 YNNKEL (reference sequence). The CDR3 DNA reads TGTGCCAGCAGCCAACCGGGTTGGGCCTACAATGAGCAGTTCTTC. It encodes CASSQPGWAYNEQFF.

The chain uses TRBV4-2 and TRBJ2-4; D is perhaps TRBD2 (7 bases). The J call may be in error: the DNA end matches TRBJ2-7 better. CDR3 size: 17 residues. Germline CDR1 is LGHNA and CDR2 is YNFKEQ. DNA of the CDR3: TGTGCCAGCAGCCAAGGGACACAGGGATTAGCGGGTTACGAGCAGTACTTC. This codes for CASSQGTQGLAGYEQYF.

The chain has TRBV9 and TRBJ2-4; 7 bases map to TRBD1. The J call may be incorrect, as the DNA end agrees better with TRBJ2-7. Germline CDR1 is SGDLS and CDR2 is YYNGEE. This CDR3 region has 14 residues. The CDR3 coding sequence is TGTGCCAGCAGCGCCTATGACAGGGTCTACGAGCAGTACTTC. It specifies CASSAYDRVYEQYF.